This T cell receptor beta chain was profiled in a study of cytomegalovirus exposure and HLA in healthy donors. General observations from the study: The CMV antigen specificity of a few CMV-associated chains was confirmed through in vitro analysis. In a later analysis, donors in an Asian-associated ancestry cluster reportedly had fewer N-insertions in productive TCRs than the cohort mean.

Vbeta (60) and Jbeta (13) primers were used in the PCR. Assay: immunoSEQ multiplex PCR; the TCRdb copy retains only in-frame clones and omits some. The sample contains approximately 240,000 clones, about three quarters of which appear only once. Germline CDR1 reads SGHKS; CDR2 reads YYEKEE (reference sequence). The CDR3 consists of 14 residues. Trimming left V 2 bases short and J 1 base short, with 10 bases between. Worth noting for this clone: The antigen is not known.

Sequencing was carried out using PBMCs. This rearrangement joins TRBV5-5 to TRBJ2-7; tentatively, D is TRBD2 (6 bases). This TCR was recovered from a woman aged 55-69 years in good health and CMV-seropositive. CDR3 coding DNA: TGTGCCAGCAGCTTAATCGGGGGATCCTACGAGCAGTACTTC. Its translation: CASSLIGGSYEQYF.